Given below is one T cell receptor beta chain in context. CDR1 is MNHNY and CDR2 is SVGAGI in the germline V gene (reference sequence). Trimming pared 2 bases from V and 1 base from J, leaving 14 bases between. The CDR3 is 16 residues long. The source of the sample is a study of T cells in pancreatic ductal adenocarcinoma. The data were produced by immunoSEQ multiplex PCR, yet TCRdb's version contains in-frame clones alone and is incomplete. The sample contains about 16,000 clones, about 90% of which appear only once. Selected pancreatic ductal adenocarcinoma patients had undergone surgery without neoadjuvant therapy.

The sequence came from a human donor with pancreatic ductal adenocarcinoma. The chain has TRBV6-6 and TRBJ2-5, with D possibly TRBD1 on 6 matching bases. The sample was PBMCs. CDR3 protein: CASSYPSGTSQETQYF. Written as DNA, the CDR3 is TGTGCCAGCAGTTACCCCTCCGGGACAAGCCAAGAGACCCAGTACTTC.